The clone carrying this T cell receptor beta chain appeared a single time. This CDR3 contains 15 residues. V dropped 3 bases and J dropped 0; count of bases not matched to a gene: 6. Germline CDR1 reads SGDLS; CDR2 reads YYNGEE. Generated by immunoSEQ multiplex PCR, the TCRdb table keeps only in-frame clones and is missing some. Found here are hundreds of thousands of clones, less than 90% of them singletons; the top ten hold under 0.9%. This entry is derived from a study of blood T cell repertoires in COVID-19. This clonotype was obtained from a middle-aged man with acute or convalescent COVID-19. Sequencing used peripheral blood. The rearrangement links TRBV9 to TRBJ2-7; 7 bases fit TRBD1. CDR3 residues: CASSGKQGSSYEQYF. As DNA, the CDR3 is TGTGCCAGCAGCGGTAAACAGGGGAGCTCCTACGAGCAGTACTTC.